Shown below are 13 T cell receptor beta chains from a single sample sequenced in a study of T cell repertoires in cytomegalovirus infection. Their antigens are not known. MiXCR, run by TCRdb on the reads, gives a single entry per CDR3 protein. This table has 900,000 to 950,000 distinct CDR3 sequences, about 33% appearing once. The sample consisted of cultured CD8+ T cells from PBMCs, taken from culture after CMV antigen stimulation. These receptor sequences come from a human donor in good health (CMV status not recorded). Some clones in this sample may be carry-over from other donors' samples.

This chain links TRBV24-1 with TRBJ2-2; unclear D gene. Germline lookup yields CDR1 KGHDR and CDR2 SFDVKD. The CDR3 spans 15 residues. Trimming took off 0 bases at V and 3 bases at J, with 7 bases between the two ends. CDR3: CATSDLNRDTGELFF. The DNA of the CDR3 is TGTGCCACCAGTGATTTGAACAGAGACACCGGGGAGCTGTTTTTT.

This chain joins TRBV27 and TRBJ2-3, with 13 bases fitting TRBD2. The V gene's germline CDR1 is MNHEY and CDR2 SMNVEV (reference sequence). V shed 3 bases and J 4 bases; nucleotides not matched to a gene: 4. The CDR3 runs to 16 residues. CDR3 sequence (DNA): TGTGCCAGCAGTTTGACTAGCGGGGGGTTAGCAGATACGCAGTATTTT. Protein: CASSLTSGGLADTQYF.

This clonotype was recorded many times. The rearrangement joins TRBV7-6 to TRBJ2-1; TRBD2 is a possible D gene (6 bases). The CDR3 runs to 16 residues. The V gene lost 1 base and the J gene lost 0 bases, with 10 bases spanning the gap. The germline CDR1 and CDR2 sequences are SGHVS and FNYEAQ. CDR3 sequence (DNA): TGTGCCAGCAGCTTAGGGGGTAGCGGCTCCTACAATGAGCAGTTCTTC. Its translation is CASSLGGSGSYNEQFF.

This clonotype has just a few counts. The V call is TRBV6-1, the J call TRBJ2-2; D may be TRBD1 or TRBD2 (5 bases each). The CDR3 has 15 residues. Between the trimmed V and J ends, which lost 7 bases and 0 bases, there was a span of 12 bases. From germline, CDR1 is MNHNS and CDR2 SASEGT. The CDR3 DNA reads TGTGCCAGCACCCACGGGGCATCGAACACCGGGGAGCTGTTTTTT. Its protein is CASTHGASNTGELFF.

The chain has TRBV6-2 or TRBV6-3 and TRBJ1-1, with 9 bases fitting TRBD1. Germline CDR1 reads MNHEY; CDR2 reads SVGEGT. The CDR3 totals 17 residues. The V and J ends lost 7 bases and 2 bases, in that order; junction bases with no gene match: 14. CDR3 DNA sequence: TGTGCCAGCACCGCTACAGGGGGCGGTCCGGAAAACACTGAAGCTTTCTTT. It codes for CASTATGGGPENTEAFF.

This clonotype was counted only a few times. V gene TRBV27 combines with J gene TRBJ2-4; 11 positions agree with TRBD1. Germline CDR1 reads MNHEY; CDR2 reads SMNVEV (reference sequence). This CDR3 region has 16 residues. The V and J ends lost 5 bases and 3 bases, in that order; junction bases with no gene match: 6. CDR3 in amino acids: CASSPWTGGYKNIQYF. CDR3 nucleotide sequence: TGTGCCAGCAGTCCCTGGACAGGGGGCTACAAAAACATTCAGTACTTC.

A few counts support this clonotype. The V and J genes are TRBV4-3 and TRBJ1-6; D is undetermined. V was trimmed by 1 base and J by 6 bases, leaving 1 base between them. The CDR3 covers 12 residues. From germline, CDR1 is LGHNA and CDR2 YSLEER. CDR3 in DNA: TGCGCCAGCAGCCAAGTTAATTCACCCCTCCACTTT. Translated, it gives CASSQVNSPLHF.

Notes on this clonotype: A single base separates this from a much larger clone, so it may be a read error. The V gene is TRBV7-6, the J gene TRBJ1-5; D gene uncertain. The V gene's germline CDR1 is SGHVS and CDR2 FNYEAQ. CDR3 length: 15 amino acids. The CDR3 here is CVSSLLTGRGQPQHF. Here the CDR3 DNA reads TGTGTCAGCAGCTTATTAACGGGGAGAGGGCAGCCCCAGCATTTT.

V and J are TRBV6-1 and TRBJ2-2; perhaps TRBD1 as D (5 bases). The V gene lost 5 bases and the J gene lost 0 bases, with 13 bases spanning the gap. The germline CDR1 and CDR2 sequences are MNHNS and SASEGT. This CDR3 is built from 16 residues. CDR3 coding DNA: TGTGCCAGCAGTTCTCTCGCAGGGCCGAACACCGGGGAGCTGTTTTTT. It is translated as CASSSLAGPNTGELFF.

This clonotype has a handful of counts. The chain carries TRBV20-1 and TRBJ2-5; the match to TRBD2 covers 10 bases. This CDR3 comprises 17 residues. Germline trimming cut 6 bases from V and 0 bases from J; bases unmatched to any gene: 13. Germline assignment: CDR1 DFQATT and CDR2 SNEGSKA (reference sequence). The CDR3 bases are TGCAGTGCCCGCTCGGGTCAGCGGGGGGGCCACCAAGAGACCCAGTACTTC. Translation gives CSARSGQRGGHQETQYF.

The sample holds many counts of this clonotype. V is TRBV27 and J is TRBJ2-6; TRBD1 agrees at 9 bases. Germline CDR1 and CDR2: MNHEY and SMNVEV (reference sequence). J gave up 3 bases and V 4 bases, and 10 bases lay outside the gene matches. The length of the CDR3 is 18 residues. CDR3 nucleotides: TGTGCCAGCAGTTCCCTTCGGGACAGGGCTTATGGGGCCAACGTCCTGACTTTC. Translating it yields CASSSLRDRAYGANVLTF.

The V call is TRBV28, the J call TRBJ1-1; D not resolved. The CDR3 has 16 amino acids. CDR1 is MDHEN and CDR2 is SYDVKM in the germline V gene. Trimming removed 5 bases from V and 1 base from J, with 17 bases in between. Written as DNA, the CDR3 is TGTGCCAGCAGTCTACTCCTCGACACTACGAACACTGAAGCTTTCTTT. This sequence encodes CASSLLLDTTNTEAFF.

This clonotype was seen only a few times. This chain joins TRBV4-1 and TRBJ1-5, with 8 bases matching TRBD1. In germline, CDR1 is MGHRA, CDR2 YSYEKL. The CDR3 extends over 15 amino acids. V dropped 2 bases and J dropped 2; count of bases not matched to a gene: 2. The CDR3 DNA follows: TGCGCCAGCAGCCAAACGACAGGGGGCAATCAGCCCCAGCATTTT. Translation: CASSQTTGGNQPQHF.